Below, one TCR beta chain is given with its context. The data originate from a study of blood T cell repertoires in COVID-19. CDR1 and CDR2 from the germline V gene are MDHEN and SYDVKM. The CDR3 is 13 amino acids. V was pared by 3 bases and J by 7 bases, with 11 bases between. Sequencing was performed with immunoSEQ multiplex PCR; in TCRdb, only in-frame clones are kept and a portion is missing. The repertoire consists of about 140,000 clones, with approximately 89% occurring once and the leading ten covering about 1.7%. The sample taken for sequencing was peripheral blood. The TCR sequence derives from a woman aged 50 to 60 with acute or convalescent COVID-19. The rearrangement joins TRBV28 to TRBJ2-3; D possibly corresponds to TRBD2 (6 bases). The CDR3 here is CASSLAGPNTQYF. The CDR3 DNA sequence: TGTGCCAGCAGTTTGGCGGGGCCGAATACGCAGTATTTT.